The clone carrying this T cell receptor beta chain was observed at least ten times. The split of CD4+ cells yielded CD45RA+ naive and CD45RA-negative memory subsets. The method was immunoSEQ multiplex PCR; TCRdb's version includes in-frame clones alone and lacks a portion of them. The table lists approximately 1,000,000 clones, about four fifths of them singletons. Trimming left V 0 bases short and J 8 bases short, with 9 bases between. The germline V gene has CDR1 SGHRS and CDR2 YFSETQ. CDR3 size: 13 residues. These data belong to a study of shared clonotypes between healthy human individuals. The sequenced material came from memory CD4+ T cells from PBMCs. Described subset: CD45RA-negative fraction. The source of this sequence is a man between 18 and 35 years old in good health. Some clones in this sample may be carry-over from other donors' samples. The chain combines TRBV5-1 with TRBJ2-4; a possible D gene is TRBD2 (6 bases). CDR3 nucleotide sequence: TGCGCCAGCAGCTTGGACAGGAGGGACATTCAGTACTTC. As protein: CASSLDRRDIQYF.